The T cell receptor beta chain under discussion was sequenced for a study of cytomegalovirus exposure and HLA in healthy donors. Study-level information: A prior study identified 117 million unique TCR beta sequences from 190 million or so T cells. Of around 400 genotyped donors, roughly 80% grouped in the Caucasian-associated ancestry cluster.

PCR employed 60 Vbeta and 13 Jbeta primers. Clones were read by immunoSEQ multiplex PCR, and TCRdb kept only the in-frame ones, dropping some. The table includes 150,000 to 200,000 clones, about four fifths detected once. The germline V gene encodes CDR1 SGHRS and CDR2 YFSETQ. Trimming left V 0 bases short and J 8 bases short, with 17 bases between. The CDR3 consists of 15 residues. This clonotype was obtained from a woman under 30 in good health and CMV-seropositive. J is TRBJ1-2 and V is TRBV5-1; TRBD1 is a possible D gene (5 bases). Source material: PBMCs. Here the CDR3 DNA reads TGCGCCAGCAGCTTGGGGGGCAGCTTCGATTGGGGCTACACCTTC. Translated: CASSLGGSFDWGYTF. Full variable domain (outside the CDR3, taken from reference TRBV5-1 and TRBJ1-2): KAGVTQTPRYLIKTRGQQVTLSCSPISGHRSVSWYQQTPGQGLQFLFEYFSETQRNKGNFPGRFSGRQFSNSRSEMNVSTLELGDSALYLCASSLGGSFDWGYTFGSGTRLTVV.